What follows are 20 T cell receptor beta chains derived from one specimen sequenced in a study of blood T cells in healthy people across ages. The authors ran a second PCR of 7 to 11 cycles using a sample-barcoded 5' primer and a J-beta primer mix. TCRdb independently ran MiXCR on the 5' RACE reads; one entry per CDR3 protein. The sample includes around 1.5 million distinct CDR3 sequences, approximately 60% of them seen just once. Sequenced material: blood. Every receptor here comes from a young man in good health.

This clonotype came up a few times. This chain links TRBV6-4 with TRBJ1-1, with TRBD1 matching 11 bases. The CDR3 has 16 residues. V trimming: 0 bases; J trimming: 6 bases; junction bases outside the gene matches: 6. The V gene's germline CDR1 is MRHNA and CDR2 SNTAGT. The CDR3 here is CASSDSIGTGGSEAFF. The DNA of the CDR3 is TGTGCCAGCAGTGACTCGATCGGGACAGGGGGTTCTGAAGCTTTCTTT.

The rearrangement links TRBV24-1 to TRBJ2-7; D remains unclear. V lost 7 bases to trimming and J lost 0 bases, with 9 bases between them. The CDR3 totals 13 residues. Germline loops: CDR1 KGHDR, CDR2 SFDVKD. The CDR3 sequence is CATSEMSSYEQYF. DNA for the CDR3: TGTGCCACCAGCGAGATGAGCTCCTACGAGCAGTACTTC.

V is TRBV20-1 and J is TRBJ1-4; 7 nucleotides match TRBD1. Germline trimming cut 7 bases from V and 5 bases from J; bases unmatched to any gene: 10. CDR3 length equals 14 residues. The germline CDR1 and CDR2 sequences are DFQATT and SNEGSKA (reference sequence). CDR3 residues: CSVLTGAKNEKLFF. CDR3 DNA sequence: TGCAGTGTCCTCACAGGGGCGAAGAATGAAAAACTGTTTTTT.

The rearrangement links TRBV28 to TRBJ1-4; D call uncertain. With 1 base removed from V and 0 bases from J, the gap between germline ends came to 9 bases. This CDR3 comprises 16 residues. Germline CDR1 reads MDHEN; CDR2 reads SYDVKM. CDR3 region: CASSLSGSATNEKLFF. For the CDR3, the DNA is TGTGCCAGCAGTTTATCGGGGTCCGCAACTAATGAAAAACTGTTTTTT.

The gene calls are TRBV7-2 and TRBJ1-1; 7 nucleotides align to TRBD1. Germline-derived CDR1 and CDR2 are SGHTA and FQGNSA. The CDR3 has 17 amino acids. V trimming: 2 bases; J trimming: 0 bases; junction bases outside the gene matches: 9. As DNA, the CDR3 is TGTGCCAGCAGCTTAAGGGACAGTAGACTCATGAACACTGAAGCTTTCTTT. This gives the protein CASSLRDSRLMNTEAFF.

This clonotype was found a few times. The gene calls are TRBV20-1 and TRBJ2-3; a weak D match, TRBD2 (7 bases). The V and J ends lost 3 bases and 1 base respectively, with 14 bases between them. The CDR3 length is 15 residues. CDR1 and CDR2 from the germline V gene are DFQATT and SNEGSKA (reference sequence). The CDR3 loop is CSASPAGAGTDTQYF. The CDR3 coding sequence is TGCAGTGCTAGCCCTGCGGGGGCTGGCACAGATACGCAGTATTTT.

V is TRBV11-2 and J is TRBJ1-2, with TRBD1 identical over 10 bases. The V gene's germline CDR1 is SGHAT and CDR2 FQNNGV. Trimming cost V 3 bases and J 7 bases; bases outside gene matches: 5. CDR3 length: 14 amino acids. CDR3 bases: TGTGCCAGCAGCTTGACAGGGGGCGAGGCTGGCTACACCTTC. Residues: CASSLTGGEAGYTF.

The chain is built from TRBV27 and TRBJ2-7, with a weak D call TRBD1 (6 bases). This CDR3 has 17 residues. CDR1 MNHEY and CDR2 SMNVEV come from the germline V gene (reference sequence). Between the trimmed V and J ends, which lost 5 bases and 3 bases, there was a span of 23 bases. The CDR3 region has the DNA TGTGCCAGCAGTCCGATCCCCGGACAGTGGAGGAACTACGAGCAGTACTTC. Translation gives CASSPIPGQWRNYEQYF.

The rearrangement links TRBV6-2 or TRBV6-3 to TRBJ1-1; unclear D gene. Germline CDR1 is MNHEY and CDR2 is SVGEGT. CDR3 length: 15 residues. Trimming stripped 2 bases from V and 5 bases from J, with 15 bases between. The CDR3 sequence: CASSYRYGGRTEAFF. In DNA, the CDR3 is TGTGCCAGCAGTTACCGGTATGGAGGGAGAACTGAAGCTTTCTTT.

The chain employs TRBV7-2 and TRBJ2-3, with 13 bases that match TRBD2. The V gene's germline CDR1 is SGHTA and CDR2 FQGNSA. The CDR3 totals 17 residues. V was pared by 5 bases and J by 2 bases, with 7 bases of the junction left unmatched. The CDR3 loop is CASSLDGTSGNTDTQYF. The CDR3 region has the DNA TGTGCCAGCAGCCTAGACGGGACTAGCGGGAACACAGATACGCAGTATTTT.

This clonotype was counted once. The V gene is TRBV25-1, the J gene TRBJ1-2; D remains ambiguous. Germline CDR1 MGHDK, CDR2 SYGVNS. The length of the CDR3 is 15 residues. V lost 4 bases, J lost 6 bases, and 18 bases lay in between. DNA of the CDR3: TGTGCCAGCAGTGCACATCCTTGGGGAGCGGATGGCTACACCTTC. This codes for CASSAHPWGADGYTF.

A few counts support this clonotype. The chain employs TRBV27 and TRBJ2-7; D is ambiguous. The V and J ends lost 0 bases and 3 bases respectively, with 12 bases between them. CDR1 MNHEY and CDR2 SMNVEV come from the germline V gene (reference sequence). The CDR3 covers 15 residues. The CDR3 sequence is CASSLSASPGYEQYF. The DNA of the CDR3 is TGTGCCAGCAGTTTATCCGCGTCGCCCGGCTACGAGCAGTACTTC.

V and J are TRBV7-9 and TRBJ1-2; 7 bases are shared with TRBD1. CDR1 is SEHNR and CDR2 is FQNEAQ in the germline V gene (reference sequence). The CDR3 has 16 residues. Trimming removed 1 base from V and 6 bases from J; junction bases left unmatched: 11. As DNA, the CDR3 is TGTGCCAGCAGCTTAGAAGTGACAGGGCCATTTGATGGCTACACCTTC. It yields the protein CASSLEVTGPFDGYTF.

In its sample, this clonotype was seen a few times. At one boundary the junction diverges from the germline segment, which might be a read error. The chain carries TRBV5-1 and TRBJ2-5; D is possibly TRBD2 (5 bases). CDR3 length: 13 residues. CDR1 is SGHRS, CDR2 YFSETQ, per germline. CDR3 coding DNA: TGTGCTAGCAGCTTAGCGACACAAGAGACCCAGTACTTC. It yields the protein CASSLATQETQYF.

This chain connects TRBV7-8 to TRBJ1-1, with a tentative D call TRBD1 (6 bases). The V gene's germline CDR1 is SGHVS and CDR2 FQNEAQ. Between the trimmed V and J ends, which lost 5 bases and 7 bases, there was a span of 17 bases. The CDR3 spans 14 residues. This CDR3 is CASSPARGHSEAFF. The CDR3 DNA sequence: TGTGCCAGCAGCCCCGCGAGGGGACACAGTGAAGCTTTCTTT.

A few counts support this clonotype. The CDR3 sequence: CASSLSGVNYEQYF. Here the CDR3 DNA reads TGTGCCAGCAGTCTTAGCGGGGTTAACTACGAGCAGTACTTC. The chain recombines TRBV12-3 or TRBV12-4 with TRBJ2-7, with TRBD2 matching over 8 bases. V lost 5 bases, J lost 3 bases, and 6 bases stayed unmatched. This CDR3 has 14 amino acids.

The chain combines TRBV12-3 or TRBV12-4 with TRBJ1-5; D is undetermined. The CDR3 is made up of 14 amino acids. V dropped 2 bases and J dropped 4 bases, with 9 bases sitting between them. CDR3 DNA sequence: TGTGCCAGCAGTTTAATGGAGGTAAATCAGCCCCAGCATTTT. Amino acids: CASSLMEVNQPQHF.

The count of this clonotype is one. The V gene is TRBV6-5, the J gene TRBJ1-2, with D possibly being TRBD1 (6 bases). The CDR3 is 16 residues long. Germline lookup yields CDR1 MNHEY and CDR2 SVGAGI. V lost 3 bases and J lost 2, with 16 bases in between. CDR3 coding DNA: TGTGCCAGCAGTTATCTCCTACAGGGCGGGAACTATGGCTACACCTTC. Its protein product is CASSYLLQGGNYGYTF.

V gene TRBV27 combines with J gene TRBJ1-6; D remains unclear. CDR3 size: 15 residues. CDR1 is MNHEY, CDR2 SMNVEV, per germline (reference sequence). V was cut by 2 bases and J by 5 bases, with 10 bases left in between. The chain's CDR3 is CASSLVYRDNSPLHF. CDR3 DNA: TGTGCCAGCAGTTTAGTGTATCGGGATAATTCACCCCTCCACTTT.

The V gene is TRBV2, the J gene TRBJ2-6, with TRBD1 identical over 9 bases. Losses at the gene ends were 5 bases for V and 0 bases for J; bases not matched to a gene: 14. This CDR3 spans 20 amino acids. Germline loops: CDR1 SNHLY, CDR2 FYNNEI. Here the CDR3 DNA reads TGTGCCAGCAGTACCCGACAGGGGGATGTATTTTCCTCTGGGGCCAACGTCCTGACTTTC. This gives the protein CASSTRQGDVFSSGANVLTF.